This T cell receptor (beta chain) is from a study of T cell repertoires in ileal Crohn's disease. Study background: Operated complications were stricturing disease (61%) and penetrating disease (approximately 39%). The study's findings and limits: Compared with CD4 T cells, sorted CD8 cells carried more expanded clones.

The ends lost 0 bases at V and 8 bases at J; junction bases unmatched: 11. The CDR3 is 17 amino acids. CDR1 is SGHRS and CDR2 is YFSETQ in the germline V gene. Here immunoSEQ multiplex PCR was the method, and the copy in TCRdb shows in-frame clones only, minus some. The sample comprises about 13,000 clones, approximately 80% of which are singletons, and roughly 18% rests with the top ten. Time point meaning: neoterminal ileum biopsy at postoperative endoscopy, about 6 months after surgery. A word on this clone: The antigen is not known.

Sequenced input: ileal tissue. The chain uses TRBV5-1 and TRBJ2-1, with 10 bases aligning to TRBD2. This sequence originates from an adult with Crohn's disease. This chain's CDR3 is CASSLARSSGRTDEQFF. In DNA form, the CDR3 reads TGCGCCAGCAGCTTGGCCCGTTCTAGCGGGAGAACCGATGAGCAGTTCTTC.